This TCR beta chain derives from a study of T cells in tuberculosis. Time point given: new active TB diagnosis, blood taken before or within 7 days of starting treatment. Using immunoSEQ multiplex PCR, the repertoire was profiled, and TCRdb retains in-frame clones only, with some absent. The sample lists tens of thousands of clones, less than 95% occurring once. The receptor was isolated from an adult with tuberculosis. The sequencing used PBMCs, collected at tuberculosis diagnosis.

The CDR3 region is CASSEGTSGGYNEQFF. The CDR3 bases are TGTGCCAGCAGTGAAGGGACTAGCGGGGGCTACAATGAGCAGTTCTTC. The V and J genes are TRBV6-1 and TRBJ2-1; 13 bases are shared with TRBD2. CDR3 length: 16 amino acids. The ends lost 1 base at V and 3 bases at J; junction bases unmatched: 0. CDR1 MNHNS and CDR2 SASEGT come from the germline V gene.